This T cell receptor beta chain was captured by sequencing in a study of siplizumab effects on memory and regulatory T cells. Study results and caveats: Alloreactive sequences tracing back to unstimulated CD4+ memory cells were significantly reduced by siplizumab. Reactions containing siplizumab showed mappable alloreactive CD4+ clones averaging approximately 70% Treg-derived, versus roughly 25% in controls.

A note on this clone: Antigen: not known.

The CDR3 has 14 residues. Germline CDR1 GTSNPN, CDR2 SVGIG (reference sequence). V was cut by 2 bases and J by 5 bases, with 10 bases left in between. TCR templates, 75,000 to 100,000 per sample, were assayed. The method was immunoSEQ multiplex PCR; TCRdb's version includes in-frame clones alone and lacks a portion of them. The sample holds roughly 100,000 clones, 95% to 97% seen once. Unstimulated naive, memory, effector memory and TEMRA subsets were subjected to sequencing in a few donor pairs. Sequenced sample: naive CD4+ T cells sorted from blood. The V call is TRBV30, the J call TRBJ1-6; D not certain. The TCR sequence derives from a human donor in good health. CDR3 DNA sequence: TGTGCCTGGAGTTCGGCGCATAATAATTCACCCCTCCACTTT. This translates into CAWSSAHNNSPLHF.